This note documents a single TCR beta chain sequence. Prior to thyroid surgery, none of the patients had received any treatment. V was trimmed by 3 bases and J by 3 bases, leaving 13 bases between them. The germline gives CDR1 DFQATT, CDR2 SNEGSKA (reference sequence). This CDR3 has 14 residues. The data derive from a study of metastatic and nonmetastatic thyroid tumors. Study at large: It was across blood and tumor or nodule tissue from malignant and benign thyroid patients that repertoires were compared.

TCRdb re-called clones from the PCR reads using MiXCR. The sample includes about 20,000 clones, 24% of them seen just once. The sequencing input was tumor tissue. J is TRBJ2-3 and V is TRBV20-1; a possible D gene is TRBD1 (5 bases). The source of this sequence is a female donor with papillary thyroid cancer or a benign thyroid nodule (not recorded which). Some clones in this sample may be carry-over from other donors' samples. CDR3 coding DNA: TGCAGTGCTAGGACTGGGGCCGAAACAGATACGCAGTATTTT. Translated: CSARTGAETDTQYF.